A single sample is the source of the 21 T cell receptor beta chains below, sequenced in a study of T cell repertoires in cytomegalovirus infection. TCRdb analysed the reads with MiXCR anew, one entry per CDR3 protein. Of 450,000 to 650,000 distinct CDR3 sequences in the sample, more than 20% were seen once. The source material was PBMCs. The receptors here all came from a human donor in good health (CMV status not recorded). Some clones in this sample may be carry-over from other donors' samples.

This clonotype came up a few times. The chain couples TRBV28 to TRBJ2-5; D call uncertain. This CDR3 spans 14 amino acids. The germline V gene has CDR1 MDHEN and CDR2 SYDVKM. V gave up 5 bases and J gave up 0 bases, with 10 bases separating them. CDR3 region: CASSPRMYQETQYF. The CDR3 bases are TGTGCCAGCAGTCCACGTATGTACCAAGAGACCCAGTACTTC.

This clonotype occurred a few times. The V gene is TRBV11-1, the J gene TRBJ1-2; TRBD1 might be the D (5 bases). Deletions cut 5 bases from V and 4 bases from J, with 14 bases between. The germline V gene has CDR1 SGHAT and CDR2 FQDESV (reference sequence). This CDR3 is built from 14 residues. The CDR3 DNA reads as TGTGCCAGCAGCCCTGCTGCGGGGGTCTATGGCTACACCTTC. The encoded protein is CASSPAAGVYGYTF.

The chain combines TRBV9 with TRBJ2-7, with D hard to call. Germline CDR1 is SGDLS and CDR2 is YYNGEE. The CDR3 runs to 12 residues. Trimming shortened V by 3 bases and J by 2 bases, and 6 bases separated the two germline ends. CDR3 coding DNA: TGTGCCAGCAGCGGGGATACCTACGAGCAGTACTTC. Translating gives CASSGDTYEQYF.

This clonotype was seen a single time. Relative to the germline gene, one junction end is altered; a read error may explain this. The CDR3 reads CRAREHTGTYQETQYF. The CDR3 DNA follows: TGCAGGGCTAGAGAACATACAGGGACGTACCAAGAGACCCAGTACTTC. V is TRBV20-1 and J is TRBJ2-5; D perhaps matches TRBD1 (6 bases). Germline assignment: CDR1 DFQATT and CDR2 SNEGSKA (reference sequence). CDR3 size: 16 residues.

The CDR3 loop is CASSLLTARGYTF. The CDR3 DNA reads as TGTGCCAGCAGTTTACTAACAGCACGAGGCTACACCTTC. This rearrangement joins TRBV12-3 or TRBV12-4 to TRBJ1-2; D remains unclear. This CDR3 region has 13 residues. V shed 2 bases and J shed 8 bases, with 12 bases lying between them.

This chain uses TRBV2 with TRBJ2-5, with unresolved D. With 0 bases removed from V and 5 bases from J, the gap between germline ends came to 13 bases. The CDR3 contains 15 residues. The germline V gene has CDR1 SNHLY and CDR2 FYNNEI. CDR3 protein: CASSEAVRKGETQYF. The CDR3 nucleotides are TGTGCCAGCAGTGAAGCAGTAAGGAAAGGCGAGACCCAGTACTTC.

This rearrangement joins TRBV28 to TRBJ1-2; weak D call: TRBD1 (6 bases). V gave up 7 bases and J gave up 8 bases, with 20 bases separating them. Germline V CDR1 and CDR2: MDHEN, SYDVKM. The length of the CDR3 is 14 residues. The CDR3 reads CASTPGGGYTGYTF. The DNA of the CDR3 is TGTGCCAGCACCCCGGGGGGGGGCTACACGGGCTACACCTTC.

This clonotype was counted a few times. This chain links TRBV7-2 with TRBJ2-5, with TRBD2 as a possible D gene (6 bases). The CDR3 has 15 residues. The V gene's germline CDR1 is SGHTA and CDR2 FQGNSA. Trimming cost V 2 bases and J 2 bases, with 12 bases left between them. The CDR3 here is CASSLRRGRQETQYF. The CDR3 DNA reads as TGTGCCAGCAGCTTAAGGAGGGGTCGGCAAGAGACCCAGTACTTC.

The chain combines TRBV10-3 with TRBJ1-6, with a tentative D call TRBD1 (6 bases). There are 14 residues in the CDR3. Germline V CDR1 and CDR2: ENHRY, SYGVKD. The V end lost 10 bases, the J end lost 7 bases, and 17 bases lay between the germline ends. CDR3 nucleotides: TGTGCCACGCTCCAATCAGGGGAGAATTCACCCCTCCACTTT. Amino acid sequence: CATLQSGENSPLHF.

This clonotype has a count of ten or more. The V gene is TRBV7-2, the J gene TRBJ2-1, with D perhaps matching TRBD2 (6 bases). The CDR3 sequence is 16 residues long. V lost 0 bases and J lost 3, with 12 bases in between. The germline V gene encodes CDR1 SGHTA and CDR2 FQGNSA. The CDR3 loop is CASSLATGDYYNEQFF. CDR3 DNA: TGTGCCAGCAGCTTAGCAACGGGAGACTACTACAATGAGCAGTTCTTC.

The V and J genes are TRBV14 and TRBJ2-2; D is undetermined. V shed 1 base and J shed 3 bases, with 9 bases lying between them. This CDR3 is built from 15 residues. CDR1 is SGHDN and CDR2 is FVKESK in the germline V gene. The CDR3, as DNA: TGTGCCAGCAGCCAAGGTGGAGTTGACACCGGGGAGCTGTTTTTT. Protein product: CASSQGGVDTGELFF.

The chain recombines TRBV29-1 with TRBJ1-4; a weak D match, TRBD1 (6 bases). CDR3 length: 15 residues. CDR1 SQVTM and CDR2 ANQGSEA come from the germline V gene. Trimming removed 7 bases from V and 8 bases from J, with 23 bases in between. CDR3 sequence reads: CSASRGGGEGEKLFF. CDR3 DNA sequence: TGCAGCGCATCCCGAGGGGGGGGTGAAGGGGAAAAACTGTTTTTT.

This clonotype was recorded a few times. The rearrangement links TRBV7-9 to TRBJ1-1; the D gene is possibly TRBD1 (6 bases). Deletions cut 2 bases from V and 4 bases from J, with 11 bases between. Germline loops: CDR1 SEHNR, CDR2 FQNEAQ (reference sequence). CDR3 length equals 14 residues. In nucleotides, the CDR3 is TGTGCCAGCAGCTTAACAGGGCTCAGCACTGAAGCTTTCTTT. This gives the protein CASSLTGLSTEAFF.

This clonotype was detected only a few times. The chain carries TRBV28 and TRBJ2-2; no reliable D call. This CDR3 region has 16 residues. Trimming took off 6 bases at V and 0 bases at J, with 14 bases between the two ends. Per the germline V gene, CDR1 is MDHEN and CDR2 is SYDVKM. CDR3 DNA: TGTGCCAGCAGCCCAGGTCCGCCTACGAACACCGGGGAGCTGTTTTTT. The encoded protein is CASSPGPPTNTGELFF.

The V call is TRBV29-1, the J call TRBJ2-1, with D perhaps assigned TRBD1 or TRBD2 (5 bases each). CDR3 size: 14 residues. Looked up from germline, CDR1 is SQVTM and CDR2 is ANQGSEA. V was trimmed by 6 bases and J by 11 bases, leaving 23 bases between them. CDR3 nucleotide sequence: TGCAGCGTCAATAGGGGAGAGCTGTCCCTCCAGCAGTTCTTC. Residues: CSVNRGELSLQQFF.

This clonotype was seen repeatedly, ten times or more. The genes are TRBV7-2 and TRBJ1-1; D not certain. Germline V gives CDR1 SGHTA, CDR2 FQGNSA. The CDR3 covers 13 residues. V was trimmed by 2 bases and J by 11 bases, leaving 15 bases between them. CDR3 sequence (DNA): TGTGCCAGCAGCTTACCTTGGAGCTTTGGCGCTTTCTTT. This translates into CASSLPWSFGAFF.

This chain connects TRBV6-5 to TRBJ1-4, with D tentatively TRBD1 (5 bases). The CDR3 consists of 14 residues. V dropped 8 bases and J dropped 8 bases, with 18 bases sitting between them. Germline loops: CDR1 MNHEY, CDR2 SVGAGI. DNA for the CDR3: TGTGCCAGCGCACGGGGGGGGAGAGACGAAAAACTGTTTTTT. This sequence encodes CASARGGRDEKLFF.

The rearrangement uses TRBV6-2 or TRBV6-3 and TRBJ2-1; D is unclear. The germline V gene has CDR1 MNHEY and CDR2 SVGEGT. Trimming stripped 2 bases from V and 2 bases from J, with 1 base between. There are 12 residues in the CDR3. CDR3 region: CASSYPYNEQFF. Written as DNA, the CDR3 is TGTGCCAGCAGTTACCCCTACAATGAGCAGTTCTTC.

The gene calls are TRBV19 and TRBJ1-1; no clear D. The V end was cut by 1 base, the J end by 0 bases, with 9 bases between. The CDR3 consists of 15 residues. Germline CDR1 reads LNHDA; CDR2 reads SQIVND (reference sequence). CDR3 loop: CASSIARSMNTEAFF. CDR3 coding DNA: TGTGCCAGTAGTATAGCACGAAGTATGAACACTGAAGCTTTCTTT. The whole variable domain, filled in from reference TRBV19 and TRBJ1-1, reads DGGITQSPKYLFRKEGQNVTLSCEQNLNHDAMYWYRQDPGQGLRLIYYSQIVNDFQKGDIAEGYSVSREKKESFPLTVTSAQKNPTAFYLCASSIARSMNTEAFFGQGTRLTVV.

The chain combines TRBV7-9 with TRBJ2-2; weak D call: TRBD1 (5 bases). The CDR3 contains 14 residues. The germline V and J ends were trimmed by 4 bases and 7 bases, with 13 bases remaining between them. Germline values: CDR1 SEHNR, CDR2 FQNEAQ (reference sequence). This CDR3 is CASSSYQGYGELFF. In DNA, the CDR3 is TGTGCCAGCAGCTCCTACCAGGGCTACGGGGAGCTGTTTTTT.

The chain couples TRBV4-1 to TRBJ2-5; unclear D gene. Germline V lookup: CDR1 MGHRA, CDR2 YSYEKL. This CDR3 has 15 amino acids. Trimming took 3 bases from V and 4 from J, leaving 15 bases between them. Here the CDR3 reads CASSQVPLGGETQYF. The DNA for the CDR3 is TGCGCCAGCAGCCAGGTACCCCTGGGTGGAGAGACCCAGTACTTC.